One and the same sample provided the 32 T cell receptor beta chains below, sequenced in a study of blood T cell repertoires in COVID-19. Assay used: immunoSEQ multiplex PCR; TCRdb lists only in-frame clones, some missing. The sample includes under 95,000 clones, about 73% seen only once; the top ten take roughly 5.6%. Material for sequencing was peripheral blood. Receptors originate from a man aged 50-60 years with active or convalescent COVID-19.

The chain uses TRBV7-2 and TRBJ1-2, with TRBD1 identical over 11 bases. The CDR3 totals 15 residues. The germline V gene encodes CDR1 SGHTA and CDR2 FQGNSA. The trim removed 3 bases at V and 5 bases at J, leaving 5 bases unmatched. CDR3 region: CASSLGTGGGYGYTF. The CDR3 nucleotides read TGTGCCAGCAGCTTGGGGACAGGGGGAGGGTATGGCTACACCTTC.

The chain has TRBV6-6 and TRBJ1-4, with 8 bases matching TRBD1. CDR1 and CDR2 from the germline V gene are MNHNY and SVGAGI (reference sequence). The CDR3 runs to 14 residues. With V trimmed by 6 bases and J by 4 bases, 4 bases remained unmatched. In DNA, the CDR3 is TGTGCCAGCAGGCAGGGACAGGATAATGAAAAACTGTTTTTT. Protein sequence: CASRQGQDNEKLFF.

This chain links TRBV6-5 with TRBJ2-1, with TRBD2 identical over 7 bases. V shed 6 bases and J 0 bases; nucleotides not matched to a gene: 5. CDR3 length equals 15 residues. Germline V gene data show CDR1 as MNHEY and CDR2 as SVGAGI. The chain's CDR3 is CASRSGGSSYNEQFF. CDR3 sequence (DNA): TGTGCCAGCAGATCCGGGGGGAGCTCCTACAATGAGCAGTTCTTC.

The chain uses TRBV30 and TRBJ1-4; D possibly corresponds to TRBD1 (5 bases). Germline lookup yields CDR1 GTSNPN and CDR2 SVGIG (reference sequence). Trimming took 4 bases from V and 8 from J, leaving 17 bases between them. The CDR3 is made up of 14 amino acids. This CDR3 is CAWTQGRGDEKLFF. DNA of the CDR3: TGTGCCTGGACCCAAGGGAGGGGCGACGAAAAACTGTTTTTT.

The chain recombines TRBV6-5 with TRBJ2-5; 11 bases match TRBD1. CDR3 length equals 15 residues. Germline-derived CDR1 and CDR2 are MNHEY and SVGAGI. The J segment lost 4 bases and the V segment lost 0 bases, leaving 1 base of the junction unmatched. The CDR3 protein is CASSYSGTGGETQYF. CDR3 nucleotide sequence: TGTGCCAGCAGTTACTCCGGGACAGGGGGAGAGACCCAGTACTTC.

The rearrangement uses TRBV18 and TRBJ2-1; 7 bases map to TRBD1. J lost 4 bases, V lost 4 bases, and 16 bases had no gene match. CDR3 size: 18 residues. Germline V CDR1 and CDR2: KGHSH, LQKENI. The CDR3 sequence: CASSRKDRTKHIYNEQFF. CDR3 in DNA: TGTGCCAGCTCACGGAAGGACAGGACAAAACACATATACAATGAGCAGTTCTTC.

This clone was found a few times. Additional DNA sequences in this sample encode the identical CDR3. V gene TRBV19 combines with J gene TRBJ2-3; 16 positions match TRBD2. This CDR3 is built from 14 residues. The germline CDR1 and CDR2 sequences are LNHDA and SQIVND (reference sequence). V dropped 8 bases and J dropped 6; count of bases not matched to a gene: 2. The CDR3 loop reads CASAGLAGGDTQYF. DNA for the CDR3: TGTGCCAGTGCGGGACTAGCGGGGGGGGATACGCAGTATTTT.

This chain joins TRBV7-9 and TRBJ1-3, with a possible D match to TRBD1 (5 bases). The V and J ends lost 5 bases and 0 bases respectively, with 8 bases between them. The germline V gene encodes CDR1 SEHNR and CDR2 FQNEAQ (reference sequence). CDR3 length equals 14 residues. CDR3 amino acids: CASSPTGSGNTIYF. CDR3 DNA: TGTGCCAGCAGCCCCACAGGCTCTGGAAACACCATATATTTT.

The chain combines TRBV5-6 with TRBJ1-3, with a weak D call TRBD1 (5 bases). The CDR3 spans 15 residues. The V and J ends lost 3 bases and 2 bases respectively, with 12 bases between them. CDR1 and CDR2 from the germline V gene are SGHDT and YYEEEE. CDR3 amino acids: CASSSSRATGNTIYF. The CDR3 DNA follows: TGTGCCAGCAGCTCGAGCAGGGCTACTGGAAACACCATATATTTT.

The J gene is TRBJ1-4, the V gene TRBV4-3; tentative D call: TRBD1 (5 bases). Germline assignment: CDR1 LGHNA and CDR2 YSLEER. The CDR3 runs 15 residues. The ends were cut back, 4 bases at V and 9 bases at J, with 18 bases in the middle. The CDR3 coding sequence is TGCGCCAGCAGCCGGGGGGGACCCCTGTATCAAAAACTGTTTTTT. It codes for CASSRGGPLYQKLFF.

This clone was seen only a few times. V and J are TRBV7-2 and TRBJ1-1; maybe TRBD1 (6 bases). The CDR3 spans 14 residues. The V gene lost 5 bases and the J gene lost 2 bases, with 12 bases spanning the gap. Germline V lookup: CDR1 SGHTA, CDR2 FQGNSA. CDR3 bases: TGTGCCAGCAGCAACATACAGGGAAACACTGAAGCTTTCTTT. Encoded protein: CASSNIQGNTEAFF.

The chain couples TRBV4-1 to TRBJ1-5; TRBD1 matches 9 bases. The CDR3 is made up of 15 amino acids. The trim removed 6 bases at V and 2 bases at J, leaving 5 bases unmatched. Germline V gene sequence: CDR1 MGHRA, CDR2 YSYEKL. The CDR3 spells CASRMDRGGNQPQHF. In nucleotides, the CDR3 is TGCGCCAGCAGGATGGACAGGGGTGGCAATCAGCCCCAGCATTTT.

The chain uses TRBV5-4 and TRBJ1-1; D remains unclear. CDR1 is SGHNT and CDR2 is YYREEE in the germline V gene (reference sequence). The CDR3 is made up of 14 amino acids. V was pared by 0 bases and J by 1 base, with 7 bases between. DNA of the CDR3: TGTGCCAGCAGCTTGGGGCAGGAGAACACTGAAGCTTTCTTT. Encoded protein: CASSLGQENTEAFF.

V usage is TRBV27 and J usage is TRBJ2-5; D might be TRBD1 (6 bases). V lost 9 bases and J lost 9, with 23 bases in between. The CDR3 is 14 amino acids. Germline-derived CDR1 and CDR2 are MNHEY and SMNVEV (reference sequence). CDR3 loop: CASLRQVGRRPQYF. CDR3 DNA sequence: TGTGCCAGTTTAAGACAGGTAGGGAGAAGACCCCAGTACTTC.

The chain links TRBV7-2 to TRBJ2-3; D uncertain. V lost 1 base, J lost 2 bases, and 10 bases lay in between. CDR3 size: 15 residues. Per the germline V gene, CDR1 is SGHTA and CDR2 is FQGNSA. CDR3 nucleotides: TGTGCCAGCAGCTTAGTTTCAGCGTCCACAGATACGCAGTATTTT. This codes for CASSLVSASTDTQYF.

The chain recombines TRBV10-1 with TRBJ2-3; 9 nucleotides line up with TRBD1. The junction had 6 bases not matched to a gene; V was cut back by 4 bases and J by 4 bases. The CDR3 is 15 amino acids. CDR1 WNHNN and CDR2 SYGVQD come from the germline V gene (reference sequence). CDR3 in DNA: TGCGCCAGCAGTGGACACAGGGGGCGGGCAGATACGCAGTATTTT. This codes for CASSGHRGRADTQYF.

The rearrangement links TRBV7-2 to TRBJ2-5; TRBD1 is a possible D gene (5 bases). Germline V lookup: CDR1 SGHTA, CDR2 FQGNSA. With 5 bases removed from V and 10 bases from J, the gap between germline ends came to 14 bases. CDR3 length equals 12 residues. The CDR3 DNA sequence: TGTGCCAGCAGCCTCGGACAAATCGGCCAGTACTTC. It codes for CASSLGQIGQYF.

The chain carries TRBV5-4 and TRBJ1-1; 7 bases match TRBD1. CDR3 size: 14 residues. V trimming: 5 bases; J trimming: 1 base; junction bases outside the gene matches: 5. Per the germline V gene, CDR1 is SGHNT and CDR2 is YYREEE (reference sequence). The CDR3 loop is CASRGRQGNTEAFF. CDR3 nucleotide sequence: TGTGCCAGCAGGGGACGACAGGGGAACACTGAAGCTTTCTTT.

The chain's CDR3 is CASSHTVGGVNSNQPQHF. The DNA of the CDR3 is TGTGCCAGTAGCCACACCGTAGGGGGCGTAAATAGCAATCAGCCCCAGCATTTT. V usage is TRBV19 and J usage is TRBJ1-5; 7 positions agree with TRBD1. Losses at the gene ends were 6 bases for V and 0 bases for J; bases not matched to a gene: 14. Germline V CDR1 and CDR2: LNHDA, SQIVND (reference sequence). CDR3 length equals 18 residues.

V gene TRBV7-2 combines with J gene TRBJ1-2; tentatively, D is TRBD1 (5 bases). The length of the CDR3 is 14 residues. V gave up 5 bases and J gave up 5 bases, with 15 bases separating them. In germline, CDR1 is SGHTA, CDR2 FQGNSA. The CDR3 here is CASSPQRGGYGYTF. For the CDR3, the DNA is TGTGCCAGCAGCCCTCAGCGGGGGGGGTATGGCTACACCTTC.

J is TRBJ2-7 and V is TRBV4-3; 9 nucleotides align to TRBD1. Per the germline V gene, CDR1 is LGHNA and CDR2 is YSLEER. The CDR3 contains 14 residues. V shed 8 bases, J shed 6 bases, and the junction held 11 bases outside the gene matches. Here the CDR3 reads CASENRGRGGEQYF. The CDR3 nucleotides read TGCGCCAGCGAAAACAGGGGGCGAGGTGGCGAGCAGTACTTC.

This clone was recorded many times. The chain links TRBV4-3 to TRBJ2-7, with 10 bases fitting TRBD2. V lost 0 bases, J lost 5 bases, and 7 bases stayed unmatched. Germline V gives CDR1 LGHNA, CDR2 YSLEER. This CDR3 contains 16 residues. The CDR3 sequence is CASSQDAASGGNEQYF. Here the CDR3 DNA reads TGCGCCAGCAGCCAAGACGCGGCTAGCGGGGGTAACGAGCAGTACTTC.

V and J are TRBV15 and TRBJ2-1, with 10 bases that match TRBD2. Germline lookup yields CDR1 LNHNV and CDR2 YYDKDF (reference sequence). The CDR3 totals 17 residues. After removal of 1 base from V and 8 bases from J, the junction contained 11 bases not matched to a gene. The CDR3 loop reads CATSRGPSLAGMYEQFF. CDR3 nucleotide sequence: TGTGCCACCAGCAGAGGACCGTCACTAGCGGGGATGTATGAGCAGTTCTTC.

This clone was observed a few times. The chain employs TRBV7-3 and TRBJ2-2; tentatively, D is TRBD1 (5 bases). Germline CDR1 SGHTA, CDR2 FQGTGA. Trimming took off 0 bases at V and 8 bases at J, with 16 bases between the two ends. The CDR3 runs to 16 residues. CDR3 sequence (DNA): TGTGCCAGCAGCTTAACGAGCGCCAGGGAATCTGGGGAGCTGTTTTTT. Protein: CASSLTSARESGELFF.

The J gene is TRBJ2-3, the V gene TRBV7-2; TRBD2 agrees at 8 bases. The germline V gene has CDR1 SGHTA and CDR2 FQGNSA. The V and J ends lost 1 base and 1 base, in that order; junction bases with no gene match: 10. The CDR3 contains 18 residues. The chain's CDR3 is CASSLVGGSGVGTDTQYF. CDR3 DNA: TGTGCCAGCAGCTTAGTAGGCGGTAGCGGGGTGGGCACAGATACGCAGTATTTT.

This clone showed up just a few times. The chain carries TRBV29-1 and TRBJ1-2; 10 bases are shared with TRBD1. The CDR3 spans 16 residues. Germline V CDR1 and CDR2: SQVTM, ANQGSEA. Trimming cost V 6 bases and J 5 bases; bases outside gene matches: 15. The CDR3 region has the DNA TGCAGCGTCGACACCTTCGGACAGGGGGAGGGGTATGGCTACACCTTC. It encodes CSVDTFGQGEGYGYTF.

This clone was seen only once. This chain links TRBV28 with TRBJ2-7; D perhaps matches TRBD2 (5 bases). Germline V gene sequence: CDR1 MDHEN, CDR2 SYDVKM. With 6 bases removed from V and 4 bases from J, the gap between germline ends came to 7 bases. This CDR3 spans 11 amino acids. CDR3 in amino acids: CASRGEYEQYF. Written as DNA, the CDR3 is TGTGCCAGCAGGGGAGAGTACGAGCAGTACTTC.

The genes are TRBV18 and TRBJ1-1, with a weak D call TRBD1 (6 bases). Trimming stripped 2 bases from V and 2 bases from J, with 9 bases between. The germline V gene encodes CDR1 KGHSH and CDR2 LQKENI. This CDR3 is 14 amino acids long. In nucleotides, the CDR3 is TGTGCCAGCTCACCATTACAGGGAAACACTGAAGCTTTCTTT. This gives the protein CASSPLQGNTEAFF.

This chain joins TRBV27 and TRBJ2-5, with 9 bases lining up with TRBD1. V was pared by 11 bases and J by 3 bases, with 1 base of the junction left unmatched. CDR1 and CDR2 from the germline V gene are MNHEY and SMNVEV (reference sequence). This CDR3 comprises 11 residues. The CDR3, as DNA: TGTGCCGGGACAGGGAAAGAGACCCAGTACTTC. Protein sequence: CAGTGKETQYF.

CDR3 in DNA: TGCGCCAGCAGCCAAGTGTCAGGGTACGGAAACACCATATATTTT. This sequence encodes CASSQVSGYGNTIYF. This chain joins TRBV4-3 and TRBJ1-3, with D maybe TRBD1 (5 bases). Trimming left V 1 base short and J 4 bases short, with 11 bases between. Germline loops: CDR1 LGHNA, CDR2 YSLEER. This CDR3 contains 15 residues.

The chain is built from TRBV19 and TRBJ1-2, with D perhaps matching TRBD1 (5 bases). There are 17 residues in the CDR3. Germline V gives CDR1 LNHDA, CDR2 SQIVND (reference sequence). Trimming shortened V by 7 bases and J by 3 bases, and 24 bases separated the two germline ends. DNA for the CDR3: TGTGCCAGTACCACTCTCGGGGGGTTTCGAGGGGACTATGGCTACACCTTC. Its protein is CASTTLGGFRGDYGYTF.

This chain uses TRBV10-3 with TRBJ2-2, with 9 bases aligning to TRBD2. CDR1 ENHRY and CDR2 SYGVKD come from the germline V gene. The trim removed 4 bases at V and 6 bases at J, leaving 18 bases unmatched. The CDR3 consists of 19 residues. This CDR3 reads CAISVGVIAGASKAGELFF. CDR3 bases: TGTGCCATCAGTGTAGGTGTAATAGCGGGGGCCAGCAAGGCCGGGGAGCTGTTTTTT.